This entry lists 32 T cell receptor beta chains sequenced from one sample in a study of circulating and synovial CD4+ cells in juvenile arthritis (dated by TCRdb to the mid-2010s). Libraries were prepared through the immunoSEQ multiplex PCR assay. As stored in TCRdb, this immuneACCESS dataset retains in-frame rearrangements with V and J assigned. A fraction of the clones does not appear; measured against another copy, unresolved V genes explain less than half of the discrepancy, and the remainder lacks a known reason. The table for this sample lists over 11,000 clones; roughly 88% of them were counted only once. The ten top clones hold 3.6% of the sample. Sample: CD4+ T cells from synovial fluid. These receptors all come from a human patient with juvenile idiopathic arthritis. Some clones in this sample may be carry-over from other donors' samples.

This chain links TRBV4-2 with TRBJ2-7; weak D call: TRBD1 (5 bases). Germline V gene data show CDR1 as LGHNA and CDR2 as YNFKEQ. This CDR3 is 13 amino acids long. The ends were cut back, 1 base at V and 5 bases at J, with 9 bases in the middle. The chain's CDR3 is CASSQVETDEQYF. The CDR3 nucleotides read TGTGCCAGCAGCCAAGTCGAGACAGACGAGCAGTACTTC.

The rearrangement links TRBV5-6 to TRBJ1-1; D not resolved. The CDR3 consists of 12 residues. Germline CDR1 reads SGHDT; CDR2 reads YYEEEE. V was pared by 0 bases and J by 5 bases, with 5 bases between. The chain's CDR3 is CASSLAPTEAFF. CDR3 nucleotide sequence: TGTGCCAGCAGCTTGGCCCCTACTGAAGCTTTCTTT.

The rearrangement links TRBV6-4 to TRBJ2-3; 9 nucleotides align to TRBD1. Judging by the DNA end, TRBJ2-5 fits better; the J call may be wrong. Germline assignment: CDR1 MRHNA and CDR2 SNTAGT. The CDR3 runs to 14 residues. The CDR3 nucleotides read TGTGCCAGCAGGGGACAGGGAGGGGACGAGACCCAGTACTTC. Translating it yields CASRGQGGDETQYF.

This clone was observed a few times. The chain has TRBV12-2 and TRBJ1-4; the D call TRBD1 from the table was never checked on the DNA. TRBV12-2 is a recognized pseudogene. This CDR3 is built from 17 residues. The CDR3 bases are TGTGCAAGTCGCTCACGAGGGGGCTCAAAATCAAATGAAAAACTGTTTTTT. It translates to CASRSRGGSKSNEKLFF.

This clone was seen only once. The CDR3 protein is CASSLAHRGKDTGELFF. The CDR3, as DNA: TGCGCCAGCAGCTTGGCCCACAGGGGAAAGGACACCGGGGAGCTGTTTTTT. V usage is TRBV5-1 and J usage is TRBJ2-2, with 7 bases fitting TRBD1. This CDR3 is 17 amino acids long. Per the germline V gene, CDR1 is SGHRS and CDR2 is YFSETQ. V was pared by 0 bases and J by 3 bases, with 8 bases of the junction left unmatched.

In its sample, this clone was seen once. This rearrangement joins TRBV29-1 to TRBJ1-4; D unresolved. The CDR3 has 14 residues. The ends were cut back, 6 bases at V and 8 bases at J, with 19 bases in the middle. Germline CDR1 reads SQVTM; CDR2 reads ANQGSEA. CDR3 protein: CSVRRSTEGEKLFF. The CDR3 nucleotides read TGCAGCGTGCGAAGAAGTACCGAGGGCGAAAAACTGTTTTTT.

The sample holds one count of this clone. Additional DNA sequences in this sample encode the identical CDR3. The rearrangement uses TRBV5-6 and TRBJ1-6; 7 bases match TRBD1. The J segment lost 6 bases and the V segment lost 0 bases, leaving 6 bases of the junction unmatched. Germline-derived CDR1 and CDR2 are SGHDT and YYEEEE. The CDR3 totals 16 residues. The CDR3 spells CASSLEPGQTNSPLHF. In nucleotides, the CDR3 is TGTGCCAGCAGCTTGGAGCCGGGACAGACTAATTCACCCCTCCACTTT. The variable domain in full, with the rest retrieved from reference TRBV5-6 and TRBJ1-6, is DAGVTQSPTHLIKTRGQQVTLRCSPKSGHDTVSWYQQALGQGPQFIFQYYEEEERQRGNFPDRFSGHQFPNYSSELNVNALLLGDSALYLCASSLEPGQTNSPLHFGNGTRLTVT.

The chain has TRBV30 and TRBJ2-3; D is possibly TRBD2 (6 bases). Germline assignment: CDR1 GTSNPN and CDR2 SVGIG (reference sequence). The V end was cut by 7 bases, the J end by 1 base, with 21 bases between. The CDR3 spans 16 residues. In DNA form, the CDR3 reads TGTGCCTCCTCACGAGGGGCAGCGGGTGGCACAGATACGCAGTATTTT. Translating gives CASSRGAAGGTDTQYF.

As for this clone: One junction end disagrees with the germline gene, perhaps due to a read error. The CDR3 bases are TGTACCAGCTCAAGCGGGAGGGCCTACGAGCAGTACTTC. This sequence encodes CTSSSGRAYEQYF. The V call is TRBV2, the J call TRBJ2-7; 10 nucleotides line up with TRBD2. The CDR3 is 13 residues long. Germline V gives CDR1 SNHLY, CDR2 FYNNEI.

This chain connects TRBV5-6 to TRBJ2-7, with D perhaps TRBD1 (6 bases). Germline V gene sequence: CDR1 SGHDT, CDR2 YYEEEE. The CDR3 spans 15 residues. V lost 6 bases to trimming and J lost 4 bases, with 20 bases between them. Here the CDR3 reads CASTPRLGTLYEQYF. The CDR3 nucleotides read TGTGCCAGCACCCCCCGTCTGGGGACACTGTACGAGCAGTACTTC. The entire variable domain, with the rest obtained from reference TRBV5-6 and TRBJ2-7, is as follows: DAGVTQSPTHLIKTRGQQVTLRCSPKSGHDTVSWYQQALGQGPQFIFQYYEEEERQRGNFPDRFSGHQFPNYSSELNVNALLLGDSALYLCASTPRLGTLYEQYFGPGTRLTVT.

The chain carries TRBV7-2 and TRBJ2-5; the D gene is possibly TRBD1 (7 bases). CDR3 size: 16 residues. Germline CDR1 SGHTA, CDR2 FQGNSA. V lost 5 bases, J lost 6 bases, and 22 bases lay in between. Written as DNA, the CDR3 is TGTGCCAGCAGCCCCAGGACAGGAGGGGGTATTAAGACCCAGTACTTC. Translating it yields CASSPRTGGGIKTQYF.

This clone is a singleton in its sample. The chain uses TRBV4-1 and TRBJ2-1, with 14 bases lining up with TRBD2. Germline V gene data show CDR1 as MGHRA and CDR2 as YSYEKL. The CDR3 has 16 residues. The ends lost 2 bases at V and 9 bases at J; junction bases unmatched: 6. In DNA form, the CDR3 reads TGCGCCAGCAGCCAACCGACTAGCGGGGGGGCCGTTGAGCAGTTCTTC. Protein sequence: CASSQPTSGGAVEQFF.

The V call is TRBV2, the J call TRBJ1-5; D possibly corresponds to TRBD1 (5 bases). Trimming stripped 7 bases from V and 4 bases from J, with 17 bases between. Looked up from germline, CDR1 is SNHLY and CDR2 is FYNNEI. The CDR3 is 15 residues long. CDR3 bases: TGTGCCAGCACCAAAGGGCAGGGTGGAAATCAGCCCCAGCATTTT. Translated, it gives CASTKGQGGNQPQHF.

V gene TRBV15 combines with J gene TRBJ2-1; 9 bases agree with TRBD2. This CDR3 is 17 amino acids long. V lost 0 bases and J lost 5; bases outside the gene matches: 8. Germline V gene data show CDR1 as LNHNV and CDR2 as YYDKDF (reference sequence). This CDR3 is CATSRDPTGLADNEQFF. The CDR3, as DNA: TGTGCCACCAGCAGAGATCCGACGGGACTAGCCGACAATGAGCAGTTCTTC.

The rearrangement links TRBV28 to TRBJ1-5, with D unclear. Germline V gene lookup returns CDR1 MDHEN and CDR2 SYDVKM. The CDR3 is made up of 14 amino acids. The V end was cut by 6 bases, the J end by 0 bases, with 9 bases between. The CDR3 loop reads CASSVNLSNQPQHF. CDR3 in DNA: TGTGCCAGCAGCGTAAATCTTAGCAATCAGCCCCAGCATTTT.

The chain has TRBV7-7 and TRBJ2-1; 8 bases are shared with TRBD1. Looked up from germline, CDR1 is SSHAT and CDR2 is FNYEAQ (reference sequence). With V trimmed by 1 base and J by 5 bases, 7 bases remained unmatched. This CDR3 region has 16 residues. CDR3 sequence (DNA): TGTGCCAGCAGCTTAGATAGTCAGGGGGCCCACAATGAGCAGTTCTTC. It encodes CASSLDSQGAHNEQFF.

The V gene is TRBV28, the J gene TRBJ1-5, with D tentatively TRBD1 (5 bases). This CDR3 is built from 15 residues. The germline V and J ends were trimmed by 7 bases and 1 base, with 14 bases remaining between them. Germline V gives CDR1 MDHEN, CDR2 SYDVKM. The CDR3 DNA reads TGTGCCAGCACCTCGGGGGTTGTAAGCAATCAGCCCCAGCATTTT. It yields the protein CASTSGVVSNQPQHF.

In this sample, this clone turned up once. The V and J genes are TRBV9 and TRBJ2-5; 8 bases fit TRBD2. V gave up 5 bases and J gave up 5 bases; unmatched junction bases: 8. Germline V gene lookup returns CDR1 SGDLS and CDR2 YYNGEE. This CDR3 is 14 amino acids long. In nucleotides, the CDR3 is TGTGCCAGCAGTCGAGCGGGAGTGATTGAGACCCAGTACTTC. Protein product: CASSRAGVIETQYF. The variable domain in full, with the rest retrieved from reference TRBV9 and TRBJ2-5, is DSGVTQTPKHLITATGQRVTLRCSPRSGDLSVYWYQQSLDQGLQFLIQYYNGEERAKGNILERFSAQQFPDLHSELNLSSLELGDSALYFCASSRAGVIETQYFGPGTRLLVL.

The chain couples TRBV7-9 to TRBJ1-2; 8 nucleotides align to TRBD1. There are 14 residues in the CDR3. V shed 5 bases and J 5 bases; nucleotides not matched to a gene: 7. CDR1 SEHNR and CDR2 FQNEAQ come from the germline V gene (reference sequence). The CDR3, as DNA: TGTGCCAGCAGCCTCGCAGGGGGCGCGTATGGCTACACCTTC. It yields the protein CASSLAGGAYGYTF.

The chain couples TRBV6-1 to TRBJ2-7; 9 bases line up with TRBD2. The length of the CDR3 is 14 residues. V dropped 6 bases and J dropped 0; count of bases not matched to a gene: 3. Germline CDR1 MNHNS, CDR2 SASEGT. The CDR3 reads CASRVAGDSYEQYF. CDR3 nucleotide sequence: TGTGCCAGCAGGGTAGCGGGGGACTCCTACGAGCAGTACTTC.

A note on this clone: Germline is not matched at one junction end, which may reflect a read error. This sample also contains other DNA sequences that code for the same CDR3. The V call is TRBV15, the J call TRBJ1-6, with 9 bases that match TRBD1. The CDR3 is made up of 20 amino acids. Germline CDR1 reads LNHNV; CDR2 reads YYDKDF (reference sequence). The CDR3 sequence is CATSSDDGQGWTFYNSPLHF. For the CDR3, the DNA is TGTGCCACCAGCTCAGATGACGGACAGGGGTGGACTTTCTATAATTCCCCCCTCCACTTT.

In regard to this clone: In the same sample, other DNA sequences code for this CDR3. The chain recombines TRBV5-1 with TRBJ2-3, with 9 nucleotides matching TRBD2. CDR1 SGHRS and CDR2 YFSETQ come from the germline V gene. The CDR3 runs to 18 residues. Trimming cost V 5 bases and J 4 bases; bases outside gene matches: 17. CDR3 sequence (DNA): TGCGCCAGCAGTTTGAAGACCACGGGTAGCGGGGGTTCAGATACGCAGTATTTT. Protein sequence: CASSLKTTGSGGSDTQYF.

The chain couples TRBV27 to TRBJ1-2; 7 bases are a match to TRBD1. Germline V lookup: CDR1 MNHEY, CDR2 SMNVEV (reference sequence). The junction had 10 bases not matched to a gene; V was cut back by 5 bases and J by 4 bases. This CDR3 is 15 amino acids long. CDR3 DNA sequence: TGTGCCAGCAGTGCCTTGACAGGGTTGGGCTATGGCTACACCTTC. It encodes CASSALTGLGYGYTF.

The gene calls are TRBV7-6 and TRBJ2-5, with TRBD2 identical over 8 bases. With the DNA end fitting TRBJ2-7 better, the J assignment may be wrong. CDR1 is SGHVS, CDR2 FNYEAQ, per germline. The CDR3 spans 15 residues. In nucleotides, the CDR3 is TGTGCCAGCAGCGCGCGGCGGGGGGACTCCTACGAGCAGTACTTC. Protein product: CASSARRGDSYEQYF.

This clone appeared a single time. Other DNA sequences in the same sample also yield this CDR3. The chain links TRBV28 to TRBJ1-6; the D is unclear. CDR3 size: 18 residues. Between the trimmed V and J ends, which lost 2 bases and 4 bases, there was a span of 18 bases. Germline CDR1 reads MDHEN; CDR2 reads SYDVKM. The CDR3 sequence is CASSLPIWMGVYNSPLHF. DNA for the CDR3: TGTGCCAGCAGTTTACCGATTTGGATGGGAGTTTATAATTCACCCCTCCACTTT.

V and J are TRBV2 and TRBJ1-1; D is unresolved. The length of the CDR3 is 13 residues. The germline V gene encodes CDR1 SNHLY and CDR2 FYNNEI. V was cut by 0 bases and J by 1 base, with 3 bases left in between. CDR3 loop: CASSEARNTEAFF. The DNA for the CDR3 is TGTGCCAGCAGTGAAGCCAGGAACACTGAAGCTTTCTTT.

V gene TRBV30 combines with J gene TRBJ2-1; D gene ambiguous. The CDR3 contains 15 residues. V was shortened by 0 bases and J by 4 bases, with 13 bases between the two germline ends. The V gene's germline CDR1 is GTSNPN and CDR2 SVGIG (reference sequence). For the CDR3, the DNA is TGTGCCTGGAGTGTAGAACTCATCACTTACAATGAGCAGTTCTTC. Translating it yields CAWSVELITYNEQFF.

This chain links TRBV13 with TRBJ2-7; 8 bases agree with TRBD1. CDR1 and CDR2 (germline): PRHDT, FYEKMQ (reference sequence). This CDR3 has 15 residues. Germline trimming cut 4 bases from V and 0 bases from J; bases unmatched to any gene: 5. CDR3 nucleotides: TGTGCCAGCAGCTACAGGGGGACGGCCTCCTACGAGCAGTACTTC. Its translation is CASSYRGTASYEQYF.

The chain combines TRBV7-8 with TRBJ2-2, with TRBD1 as a possible D gene (6 bases). The CDR3 is 15 amino acids. V lost 1 base and J 0 bases, leaving 6 bases between the germline ends. Germline V CDR1 and CDR2: SGHVS, FQNEAQ. The CDR3 protein is CASSLGGPNTGELFF. The CDR3 bases are TGTGCCAGCAGCTTAGGGGGGCCGAACACCGGGGAGCTGTTTTTT.

This rearrangement joins TRBV29-1 to TRBJ2-7, with D perhaps TRBD2 (6 bases). The CDR3 covers 13 residues. Looked up from germline, CDR1 is SQVTM and CDR2 is ANQGSEA. The V gene lost 7 bases and the J gene lost 4 bases, with 17 bases spanning the gap. The DNA of the CDR3 is TGCAGCGCTTCGGAGGGATTCGGATACGAGCAGTACTTC. It codes for CSASEGFGYEQYF.

The chain links TRBV7-2 to TRBJ2-3; possible D gene TRBD2, 5 bases. From germline, CDR1 is SGHTA and CDR2 FQGNSA. Trimming shortened V by 5 bases and J by 6 bases, and 18 bases separated the two germline ends. The CDR3 covers 15 residues. The CDR3 coding sequence is TGTGCCAGCAGCCTTAGGATGACTACGACGGATACGCAGTATTTT. The encoded protein is CASSLRMTTTDTQYF.

The chain is built from TRBV7-8 and TRBJ2-2; D is unclear. The CDR3 is made up of 12 amino acids. V lost 4 bases and J lost 8, with 8 bases in between. Germline V lookup: CDR1 SGHVS, CDR2 FQNEAQ. CDR3: CASSSFGGELFF. The CDR3 DNA sequence: TGTGCCAGCAGCTCCTTCGGGGGGGAGCTGTTTTTT.